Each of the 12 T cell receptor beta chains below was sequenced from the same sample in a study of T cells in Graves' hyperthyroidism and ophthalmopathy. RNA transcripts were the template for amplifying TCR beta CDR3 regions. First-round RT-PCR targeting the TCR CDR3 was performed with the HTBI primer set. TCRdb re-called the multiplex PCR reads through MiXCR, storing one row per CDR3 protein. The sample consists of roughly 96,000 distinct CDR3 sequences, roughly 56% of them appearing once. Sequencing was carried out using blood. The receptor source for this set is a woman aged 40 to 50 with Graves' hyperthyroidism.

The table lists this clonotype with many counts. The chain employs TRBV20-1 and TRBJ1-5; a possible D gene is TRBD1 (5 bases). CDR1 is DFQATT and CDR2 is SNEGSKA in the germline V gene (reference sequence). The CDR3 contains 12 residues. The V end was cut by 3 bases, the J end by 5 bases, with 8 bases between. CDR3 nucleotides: TGCAGTGCTAGTCGGGGGGATCAGCCCCAGCATTTT. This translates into CSASRGDQPQHF.

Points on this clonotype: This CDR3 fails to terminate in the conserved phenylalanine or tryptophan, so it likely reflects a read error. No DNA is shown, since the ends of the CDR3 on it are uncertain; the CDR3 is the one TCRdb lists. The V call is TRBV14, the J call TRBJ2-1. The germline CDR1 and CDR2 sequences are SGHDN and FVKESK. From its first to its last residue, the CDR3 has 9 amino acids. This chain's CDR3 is CASSQELSP.

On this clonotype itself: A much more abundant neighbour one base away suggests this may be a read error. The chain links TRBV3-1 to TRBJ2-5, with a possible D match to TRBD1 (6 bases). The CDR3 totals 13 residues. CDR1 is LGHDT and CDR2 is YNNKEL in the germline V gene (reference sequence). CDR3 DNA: TGTGCCGGCAGCAGGGCAGGGGAAGAGACCCAGTACTTC. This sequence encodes CAGSRAGEETQYF.

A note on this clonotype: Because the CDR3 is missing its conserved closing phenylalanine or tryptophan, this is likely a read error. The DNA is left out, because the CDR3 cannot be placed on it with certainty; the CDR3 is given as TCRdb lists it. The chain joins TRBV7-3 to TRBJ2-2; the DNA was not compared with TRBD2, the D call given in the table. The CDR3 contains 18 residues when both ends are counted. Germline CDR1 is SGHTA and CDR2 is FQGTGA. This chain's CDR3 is CASSPSGLAGANTGEKRL.

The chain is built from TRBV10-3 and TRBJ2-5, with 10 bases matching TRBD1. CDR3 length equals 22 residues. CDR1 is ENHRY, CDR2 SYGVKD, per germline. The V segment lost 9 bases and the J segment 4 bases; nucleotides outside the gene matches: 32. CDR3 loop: CAIHTCHSARDPLDRGLETQYF. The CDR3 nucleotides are TGTGCCATTCATACCTGTCACAGTGCTAGAGATCCCCTCGACAGGGGGCTAGAGACCCAGTACTTC.

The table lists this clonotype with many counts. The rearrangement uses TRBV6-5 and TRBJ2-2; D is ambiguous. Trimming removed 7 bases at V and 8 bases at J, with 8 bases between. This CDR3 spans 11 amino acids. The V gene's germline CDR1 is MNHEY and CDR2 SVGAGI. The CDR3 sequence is CASTSMGELFF. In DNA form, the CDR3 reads TGTGCCAGCACCTCAATGGGGGAGCTGTTTTTT.

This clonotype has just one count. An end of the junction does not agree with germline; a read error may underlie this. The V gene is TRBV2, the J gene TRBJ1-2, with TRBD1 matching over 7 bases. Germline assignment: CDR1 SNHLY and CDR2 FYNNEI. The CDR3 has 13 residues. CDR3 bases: TGTGCCATCAGTGAGGGGGCATCCAATGGCTACACCTTC. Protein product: CAISEGASNGYTF.

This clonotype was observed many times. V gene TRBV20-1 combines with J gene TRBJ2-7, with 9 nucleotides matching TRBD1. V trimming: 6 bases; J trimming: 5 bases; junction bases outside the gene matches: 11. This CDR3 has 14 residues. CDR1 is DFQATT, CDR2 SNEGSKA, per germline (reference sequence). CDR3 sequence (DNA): TGCAGTGCGCCCACCGGGACAGGGATACACGAGCAGTACTTC. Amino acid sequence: CSAPTGTGIHEQYF.

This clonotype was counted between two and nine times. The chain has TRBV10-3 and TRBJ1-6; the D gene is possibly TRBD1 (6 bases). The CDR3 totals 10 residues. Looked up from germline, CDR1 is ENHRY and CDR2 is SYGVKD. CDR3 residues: CARPTGPLHF. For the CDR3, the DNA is TGTGCTAGACCTACAGGGCCCCTCCACTTT.

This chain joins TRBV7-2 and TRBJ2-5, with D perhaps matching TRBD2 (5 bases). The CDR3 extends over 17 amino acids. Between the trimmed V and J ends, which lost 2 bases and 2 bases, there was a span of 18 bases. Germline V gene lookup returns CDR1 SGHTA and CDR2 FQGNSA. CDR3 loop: CASSLNLGQEAQETQYF. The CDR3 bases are TGTGCCAGCAGCTTAAATCTAGGGCAGGAGGCACAAGAGACCCAGTACTTC.

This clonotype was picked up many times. Here the CDR3 reads CASSLALSDRVSAEAFF. Here the CDR3 DNA reads TGTGCCAGCAGCTTAGCGCTAAGCGACAGGGTTTCAGCTGAAGCTTTCTTT. The V gene is TRBV7-9, the J gene TRBJ1-1, with 7 bases lining up with TRBD1. V lost 0 bases, J lost 6 bases, and 13 bases stayed unmatched. There are 17 residues in the CDR3. Germline V gene lookup returns CDR1 SEHNR and CDR2 FQNEAQ (reference sequence).

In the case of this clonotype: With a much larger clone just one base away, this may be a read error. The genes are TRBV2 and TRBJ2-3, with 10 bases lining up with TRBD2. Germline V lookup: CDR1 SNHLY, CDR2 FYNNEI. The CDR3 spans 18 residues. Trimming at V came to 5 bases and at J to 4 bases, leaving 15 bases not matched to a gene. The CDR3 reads CASSTGLAQLGVADTQYF. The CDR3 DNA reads TGTGCCAGCAGTACGGGACTAGCGCAGTTAGGGGTCGCAGATACGCAGTATTTT.